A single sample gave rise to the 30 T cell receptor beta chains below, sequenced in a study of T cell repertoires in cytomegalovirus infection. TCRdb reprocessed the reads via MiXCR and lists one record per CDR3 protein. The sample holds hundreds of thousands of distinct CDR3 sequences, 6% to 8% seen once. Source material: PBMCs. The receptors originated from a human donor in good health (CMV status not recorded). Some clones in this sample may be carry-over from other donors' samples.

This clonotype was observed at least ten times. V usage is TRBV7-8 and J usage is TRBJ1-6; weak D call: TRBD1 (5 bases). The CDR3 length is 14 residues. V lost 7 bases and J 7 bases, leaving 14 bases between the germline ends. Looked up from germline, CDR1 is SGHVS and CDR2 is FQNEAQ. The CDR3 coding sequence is TGTGCCAGCAACATCGGGACCGACAATTCACCCCTCCACTTT. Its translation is CASNIGTDNSPLHF.

CDR3 in DNA: TGTGCCAGCAGTGTCCCTGGAATGTTCTATAATTCACCCCTCCACTTT. Translated: CASSVPGMFYNSPLHF. The V and J genes are TRBV25-1 and TRBJ1-6; D is ambiguous. Germline assignment: CDR1 MGHDK and CDR2 SYGVNS. CDR3 length: 16 residues. V dropped 4 bases and J dropped 3 bases, with 13 bases sitting between them.

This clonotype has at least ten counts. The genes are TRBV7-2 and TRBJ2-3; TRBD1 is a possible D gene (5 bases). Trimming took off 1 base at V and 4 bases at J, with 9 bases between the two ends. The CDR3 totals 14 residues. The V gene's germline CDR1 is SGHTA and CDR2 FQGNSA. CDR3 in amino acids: CASSLDRLPDTQYF. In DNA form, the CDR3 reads TGTGCCAGCAGCTTAGACAGGTTGCCAGATACGCAGTATTTT.

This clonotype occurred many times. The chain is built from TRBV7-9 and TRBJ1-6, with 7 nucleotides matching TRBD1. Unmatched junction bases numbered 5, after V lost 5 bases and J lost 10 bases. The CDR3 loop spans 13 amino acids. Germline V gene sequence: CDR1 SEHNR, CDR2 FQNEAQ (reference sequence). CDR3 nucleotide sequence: TGTGCCAGCAGCCCCGGGACAGAGTCACCCCTCCACTTT. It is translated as CASSPGTESPLHF.

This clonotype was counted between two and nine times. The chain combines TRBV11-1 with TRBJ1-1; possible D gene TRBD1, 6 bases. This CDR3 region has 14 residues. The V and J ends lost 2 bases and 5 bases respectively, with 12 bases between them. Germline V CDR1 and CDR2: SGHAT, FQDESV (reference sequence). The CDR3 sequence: CASSLRTEGTEAFF. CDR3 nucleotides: TGTGCCAGCAGCTTAAGGACAGAGGGGACTGAAGCTTTCTTT.

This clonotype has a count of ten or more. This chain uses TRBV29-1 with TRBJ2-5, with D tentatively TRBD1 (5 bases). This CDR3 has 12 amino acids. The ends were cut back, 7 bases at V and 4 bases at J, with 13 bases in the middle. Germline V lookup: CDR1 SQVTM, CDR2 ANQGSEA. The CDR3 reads CSARRVVETQYF. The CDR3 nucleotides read TGCAGCGCCCGCAGGGTGGTAGAGACCCAGTACTTC.

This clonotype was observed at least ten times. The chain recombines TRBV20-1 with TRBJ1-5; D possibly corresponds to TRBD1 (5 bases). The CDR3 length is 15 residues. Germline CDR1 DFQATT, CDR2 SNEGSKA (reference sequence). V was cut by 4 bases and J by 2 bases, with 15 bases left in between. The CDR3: CSATTEGYGNQPQHF. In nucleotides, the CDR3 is TGCAGTGCTACTACAGAGGGGTACGGCAATCAGCCCCAGCATTTT.

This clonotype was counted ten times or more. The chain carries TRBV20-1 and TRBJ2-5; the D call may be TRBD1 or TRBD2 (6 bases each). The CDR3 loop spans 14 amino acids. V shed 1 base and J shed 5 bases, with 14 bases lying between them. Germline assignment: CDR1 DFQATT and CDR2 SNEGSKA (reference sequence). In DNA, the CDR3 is TGCAGTGCTAGAGTCCCCGGGGGCATCGAGACCCAGTACTTC. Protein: CSARVPGGIETQYF.

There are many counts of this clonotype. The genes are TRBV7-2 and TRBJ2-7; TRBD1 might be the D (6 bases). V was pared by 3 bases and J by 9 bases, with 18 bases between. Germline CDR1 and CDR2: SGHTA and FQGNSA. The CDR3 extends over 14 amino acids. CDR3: CASSLDRWSSGQYF. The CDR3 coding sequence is TGTGCCAGCAGCTTGGACAGATGGTCTTCCGGGCAGTACTTC.

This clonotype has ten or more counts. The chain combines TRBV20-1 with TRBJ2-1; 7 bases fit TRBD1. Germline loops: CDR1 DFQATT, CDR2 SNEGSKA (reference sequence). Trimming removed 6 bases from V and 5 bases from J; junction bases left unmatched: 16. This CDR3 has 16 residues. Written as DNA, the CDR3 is TGCAGTGCAAACCTGGGGACAGCTCAGACCGACAATGAGCAGTTCTTC. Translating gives CSANLGTAQTDNEQFF.

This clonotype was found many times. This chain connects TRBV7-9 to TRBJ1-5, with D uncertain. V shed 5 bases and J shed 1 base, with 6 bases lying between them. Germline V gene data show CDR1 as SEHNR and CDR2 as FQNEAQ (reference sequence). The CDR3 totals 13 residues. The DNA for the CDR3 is TGTGCCAGCAGCGTACAGAGCAATCAGCCCCAGCATTTT. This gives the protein CASSVQSNQPQHF.

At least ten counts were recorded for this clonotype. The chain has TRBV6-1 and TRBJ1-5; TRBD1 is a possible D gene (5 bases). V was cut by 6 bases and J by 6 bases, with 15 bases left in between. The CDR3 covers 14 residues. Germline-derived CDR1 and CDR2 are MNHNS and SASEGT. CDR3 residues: CASSRDPRSQPQHF. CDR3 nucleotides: TGTGCCAGCAGCCGGGACCCCAGGAGTCAGCCCCAGCATTTT.

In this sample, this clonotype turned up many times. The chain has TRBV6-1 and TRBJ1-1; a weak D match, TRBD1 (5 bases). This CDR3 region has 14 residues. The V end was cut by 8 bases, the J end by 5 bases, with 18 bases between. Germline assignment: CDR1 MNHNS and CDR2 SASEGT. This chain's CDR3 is CASVKHGGWTEAFF. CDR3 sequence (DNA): TGTGCCAGCGTCAAACACGGGGGATGGACTGAAGCTTTCTTT.

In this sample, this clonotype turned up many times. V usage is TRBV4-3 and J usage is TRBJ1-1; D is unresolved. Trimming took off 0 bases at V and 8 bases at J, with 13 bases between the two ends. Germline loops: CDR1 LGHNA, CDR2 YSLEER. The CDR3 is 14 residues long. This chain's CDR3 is CASSQDRHGPEAFF. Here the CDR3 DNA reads TGCGCCAGCAGCCAAGATAGGCACGGGCCAGAAGCTTTCTTT.

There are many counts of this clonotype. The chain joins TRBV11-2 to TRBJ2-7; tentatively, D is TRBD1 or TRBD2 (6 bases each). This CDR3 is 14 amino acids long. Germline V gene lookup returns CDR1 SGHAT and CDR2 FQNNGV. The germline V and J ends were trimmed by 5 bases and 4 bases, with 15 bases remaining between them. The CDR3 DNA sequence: TGTGCCAGCAGCGAACAGGGACTGGTATACGAGCAGTACTTC. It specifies CASSEQGLVYEQYF. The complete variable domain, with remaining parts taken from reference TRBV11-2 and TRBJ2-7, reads EAGVAQSPRYKIIEKRQSVAFWCNPISGHATLYWYQQILGQGPKLLIQFQNNGVVDDSQLPKDRFSAERLKGVDSTLKIQPAKLEDSAVYLCASSEQGLVYEQYFGPGTRLTVT.

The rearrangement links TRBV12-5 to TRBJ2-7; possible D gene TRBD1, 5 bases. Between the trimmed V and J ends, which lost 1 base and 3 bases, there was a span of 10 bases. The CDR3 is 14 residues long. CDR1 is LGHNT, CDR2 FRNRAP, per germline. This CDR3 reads CASGLGQSYYEQYF. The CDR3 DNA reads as TGTGCTAGTGGTTTGGGACAGAGTTACTACGAGCAGTACTTC.

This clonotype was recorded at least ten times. The chain's CDR3 is CASSPKTSGGLSDSPLHF. For the CDR3, the DNA is TGTGCCAGCTCACCAAAGACGTCAGGGGGCCTTTCGGATTCACCCCTCCACTTT. V usage is TRBV18 and J usage is TRBJ1-6; the match to TRBD1 covers 8 bases. Losses at the gene ends were 2 bases for V and 8 bases for J; bases not matched to a gene: 14. CDR3 size: 18 residues. Germline V gene data show CDR1 as KGHSH and CDR2 as LQKENI.

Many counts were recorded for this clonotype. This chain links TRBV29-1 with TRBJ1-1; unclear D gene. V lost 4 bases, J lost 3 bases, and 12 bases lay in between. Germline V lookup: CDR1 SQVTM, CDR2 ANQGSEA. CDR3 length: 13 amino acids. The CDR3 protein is CSVASYVDTEAFF. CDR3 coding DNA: TGCAGCGTTGCTAGTTACGTCGACACTGAAGCTTTCTTT.

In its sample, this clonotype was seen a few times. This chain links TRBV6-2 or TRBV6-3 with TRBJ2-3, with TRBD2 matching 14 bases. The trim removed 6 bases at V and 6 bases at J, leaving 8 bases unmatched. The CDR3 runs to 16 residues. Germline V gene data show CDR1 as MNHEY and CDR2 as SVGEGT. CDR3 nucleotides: TGTGCCAGCAGAACCCGACTAGCGGGGGGGTCGGATACGCAGTATTTT. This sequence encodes CASRTRLAGGSDTQYF.

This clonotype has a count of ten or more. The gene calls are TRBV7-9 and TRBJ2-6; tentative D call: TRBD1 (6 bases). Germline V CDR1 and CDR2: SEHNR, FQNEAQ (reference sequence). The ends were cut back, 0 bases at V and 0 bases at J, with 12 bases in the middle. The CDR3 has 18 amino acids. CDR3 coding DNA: TGTGCCAGCAGCTTAGCGGAGACAGGTACCTCTGGGGCCAACGTCCTGACTTTC. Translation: CASSLAETGTSGANVLTF.

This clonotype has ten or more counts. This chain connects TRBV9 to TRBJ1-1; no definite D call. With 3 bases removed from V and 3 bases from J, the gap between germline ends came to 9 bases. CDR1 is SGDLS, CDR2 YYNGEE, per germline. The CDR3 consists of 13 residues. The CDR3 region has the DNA TGTGCCAGCAGCGCCGCTCCCCACACTGAAGCTTTCTTT. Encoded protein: CASSAAPHTEAFF.

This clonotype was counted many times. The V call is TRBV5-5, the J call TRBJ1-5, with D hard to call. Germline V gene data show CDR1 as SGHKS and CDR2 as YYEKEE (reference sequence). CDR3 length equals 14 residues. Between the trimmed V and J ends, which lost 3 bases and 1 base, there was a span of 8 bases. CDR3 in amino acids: CASSWSRSNQPQHF. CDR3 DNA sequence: TGTGCCAGCAGCTGGAGTAGAAGCAATCAGCCCCAGCATTTT.

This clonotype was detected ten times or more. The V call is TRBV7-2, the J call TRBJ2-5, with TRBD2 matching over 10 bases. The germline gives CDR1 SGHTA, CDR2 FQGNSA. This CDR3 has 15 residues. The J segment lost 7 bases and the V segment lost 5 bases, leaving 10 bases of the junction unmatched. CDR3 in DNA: TGTGCCAGCAGCCCCCAGGCTAGCGGGGGAACGACCCAGTACTTC. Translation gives CASSPQASGGTTQYF.

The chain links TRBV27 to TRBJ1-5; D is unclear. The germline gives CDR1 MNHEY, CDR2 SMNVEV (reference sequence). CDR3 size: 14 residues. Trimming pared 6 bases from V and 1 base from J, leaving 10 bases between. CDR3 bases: TGTGCCAGCAGCGACCCATGGAGCAATCAGCCCCAGCATTTT. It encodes CASSDPWSNQPQHF.

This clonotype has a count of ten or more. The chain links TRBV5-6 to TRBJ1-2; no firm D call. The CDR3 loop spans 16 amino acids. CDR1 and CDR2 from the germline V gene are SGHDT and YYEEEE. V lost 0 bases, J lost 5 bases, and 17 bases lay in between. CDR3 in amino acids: CASSLGRQAPSYGYTF. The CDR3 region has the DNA TGTGCCAGCAGCTTGGGTCGTCAGGCCCCTTCGTATGGCTACACCTTC.

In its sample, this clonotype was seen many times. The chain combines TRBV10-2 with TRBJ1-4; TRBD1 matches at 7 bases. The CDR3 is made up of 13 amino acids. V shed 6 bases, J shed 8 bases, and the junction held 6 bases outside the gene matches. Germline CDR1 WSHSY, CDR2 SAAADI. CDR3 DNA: TGCGCCAGCAGGGCCGGGACAGCCGAAAAACTGTTTTTT. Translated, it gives CASRAGTAEKLFF.

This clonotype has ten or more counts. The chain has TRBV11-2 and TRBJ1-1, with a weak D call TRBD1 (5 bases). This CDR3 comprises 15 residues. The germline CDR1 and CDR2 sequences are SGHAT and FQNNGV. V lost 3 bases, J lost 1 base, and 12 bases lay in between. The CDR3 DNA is TGTGCCAGCAGCTTCCGGATGACAGAGAACACTGAAGCTTTCTTT. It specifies CASSFRMTENTEAFF.

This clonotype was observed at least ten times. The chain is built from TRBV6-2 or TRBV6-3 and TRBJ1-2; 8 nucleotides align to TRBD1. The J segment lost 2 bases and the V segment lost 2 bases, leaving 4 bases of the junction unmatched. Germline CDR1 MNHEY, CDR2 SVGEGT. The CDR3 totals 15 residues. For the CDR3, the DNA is TGTGCCAGCAGTTACAACGGACAGGGAAACTATGGCTACACCTTC. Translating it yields CASSYNGQGNYGYTF.

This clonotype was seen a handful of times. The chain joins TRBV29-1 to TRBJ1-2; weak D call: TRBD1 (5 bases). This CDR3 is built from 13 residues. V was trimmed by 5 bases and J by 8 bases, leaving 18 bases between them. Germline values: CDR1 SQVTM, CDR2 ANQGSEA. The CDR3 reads CSVSGRLQGGYTF. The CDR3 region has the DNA TGCAGCGTTTCTGGACGGCTTCAGGGAGGCTACACCTTC.

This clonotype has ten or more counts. CDR3 bases: TGTGCCAGCAGTTACCCCCTAGCGGGGGCAGAGACCCAGTACTTC. Translating gives CASSYPLAGAETQYF. The chain uses TRBV6-6 and TRBJ2-5, with 10 nucleotides matching TRBD2. The V gene end was trimmed by 2 bases and the J gene end by 4 bases; junction bases not matched to a gene: 4. Germline assignment: CDR1 MNHNY and CDR2 SVGAGI (reference sequence). The CDR3 sequence is 15 residues long.